One sample yielded the 22 T cell receptor beta chains listed below, sequenced in a study of blood T cell repertoires in COVID-19. Libraries were prepared by immunoSEQ multiplex PCR; TCRdb keeps only in-frame clonotypes and omits some of them. The sample lists about 200,000 clones; 70% to 85% were seen once. What was sequenced was peripheral blood. These receptors originate from an elderly woman with COVID-19, enrolled during active disease.

The V and J genes are TRBV19 and TRBJ1-6; 7 bases are a match to TRBD1. The CDR3 covers 15 residues. Germline V gene sequence: CDR1 LNHDA, CDR2 SQIVND (reference sequence). J was trimmed by 6 bases and V by 5 bases; bases with no gene match: 7. The CDR3 DNA reads TGTGCCAGTAGTCTCGTCGGGACAGCTAATTCACCCCTCCACTTT. This translates into CASSLVGTANSPLHF.

This clone was observed a handful of times. The CDR3 region is CASCGQETQYF. CDR3 DNA: TGTGCCAGCTGCGGACAAGAGACCCAGTACTTC. The genes are TRBV6-5 and TRBJ2-5; D is ambiguous. The CDR3 runs 11 residues. CDR1 and CDR2 (germline): MNHEY, SVGAGI. V shed 8 bases and J shed 2 bases, with 6 bases lying between them.

This clone was detected only once. The rearrangement uses TRBV29-1 and TRBJ1-4, with D possibly being TRBD1 (5 bases). V lost 7 bases and J lost 5, with 11 bases in between. The CDR3 loop spans 12 amino acids. CDR1 is SQVTM, CDR2 ANQGSEA, per germline. The CDR3 protein is CSARAGNEKLFF. The CDR3 nucleotides read TGCAGCGCCCGAGCAGGGAATGAAAAACTGTTTTTT.

This clone occurred once. The chain couples TRBV18 to TRBJ1-1; TRBD1 might be the D (5 bases). This CDR3 region has 14 residues. Germline values: CDR1 KGHSH, CDR2 LQKENI. Trimming stripped 1 base from V and 2 bases from J, with 8 bases between. CDR3 in amino acids: CASSPRQLNTEAFF. CDR3 sequence (DNA): TGTGCCAGCTCACCACGACAGCTAAACACTGAAGCTTTCTTT.

This clone has more than one count but fewer than ten. This chain uses TRBV10-3 with TRBJ1-2; 10 nucleotides align to TRBD1. CDR1 and CDR2 (germline): ENHRY, SYGVKD. The V gene end was trimmed by 2 bases and the J gene end by 7 bases; junction bases not matched to a gene: 7. The CDR3 is made up of 15 amino acids. The CDR3 nucleotides read TGTGCCATCAGTGAGCAGACAGGGGGCCTTGCTGGCTACACCTTC. This translates into CAISEQTGGLAGYTF.

This clone has just a few counts. The chain combines TRBV6-6 with TRBJ1-5; unclear D gene. CDR1 MNHNY and CDR2 SVGAGI come from the germline V gene (reference sequence). CDR3 length: 14 amino acids. V lost 5 bases to trimming and J lost 7 bases, with 15 bases between them. The CDR3 sequence: CASSRGRESQPQHF. In nucleotides, the CDR3 is TGTGCCAGCAGTCGAGGGCGGGAATCCCAGCCCCAGCATTTT.

This clone was seen a single time. The genes are TRBV5-5 and TRBJ2-3; maybe TRBD2 (6 bases). CDR1 is SGHKS and CDR2 is YYEKEE in the germline V gene (reference sequence). V gave up 4 bases and J gave up 0 bases, with 15 bases separating them. The length of the CDR3 is 16 residues. The CDR3 is CASSGYDGGSTDTQYF. The CDR3 DNA is TGTGCCAGCAGCGGATACGACGGGGGAAGCACAGATACGCAGTATTTT.

The chain employs TRBV6-5 and TRBJ1-2, with unresolved D. In germline, CDR1 is MNHEY, CDR2 SVGAGI. Trimming pared 7 bases from V and 8 bases from J, leaving 20 bases between. The CDR3 covers 14 residues. This CDR3 is CASTPGWEVGGYTF. The DNA of the CDR3 is TGTGCCAGCACCCCCGGTTGGGAGGTGGGGGGCTACACCTTC.

The CDR3 DNA follows: TGTGCCAGCAGCTCCCAGGGGGGGAACACTGAAGCTTTCTTT. Amino acid sequence: CASSSQGGNTEAFF. The rearrangement joins TRBV5-6 to TRBJ1-1; TRBD1 aligns across 7 bases. Germline loops: CDR1 SGHDT, CDR2 YYEEEE. V trimming: 3 bases; J trimming: 1 base; junction bases outside the gene matches: 3. The CDR3 has 14 amino acids. Full variable domain (missing parts from reference TRBV5-6 and TRBJ1-1): DAGVTQSPTHLIKTRGQQVTLRCSPKSGHDTVSWYQQALGQGPQFIFQYYEEEERQRGNFPDRFSGHQFPNYSSELNVNALLLGDSALYLCASSSQGGNTEAFFGQGTRLTVV.

The gene calls are TRBV25-1 and TRBJ1-5; D gene uncertain. Trimming cost V 3 bases and J 8 bases, with 11 bases left between them. The germline V gene has CDR1 MGHDK and CDR2 SYGVNS. The CDR3 runs to 13 residues. CDR3 nucleotides: TGTGCCAGCAGTGATCGGGGTCATGAGCCCCAGCATTTT. Residues: CASSDRGHEPQHF.

J is TRBJ2-1 and V is TRBV7-3, with a tentative D call TRBD2 (5 bases). Germline V gene data show CDR1 as SGHTA and CDR2 as FQGTGA. Trimming cost V 5 bases and J 5 bases, with 13 bases left between them. The CDR3 has 14 amino acids. The CDR3 sequence: CASSPGGGDNEQFF. The CDR3 DNA follows: TGTGCCAGCAGCCCCGGAGGTGGAGACAATGAGCAGTTCTTC.

The chain has TRBV6-1 and TRBJ1-5, with 7 bases matching TRBD1. J lost 4 bases, V lost 4 bases, and 4 bases had no gene match. This CDR3 region has 14 residues. Germline CDR1 reads MNHNS; CDR2 reads SASEGT. The CDR3 nucleotides read TGTGCCAGCAGTGTAGCAGGGGGTAATCAGCCCCAGCATTTT. Protein: CASSVAGGNQPQHF.

This CDR3 reads CASKTDRVTGELFF. DNA for the CDR3: TGTGCCAGCAAGACAGACAGGGTCACCGGGGAGCTGTTTTTT. The chain joins TRBV2 to TRBJ2-2; TRBD1 aligns across 7 bases. Germline V gene data show CDR1 as SNHLY and CDR2 as FYNNEI. Losses at the gene ends were 7 bases for V and 4 bases for J; bases not matched to a gene: 6. The CDR3 runs 14 residues.

This clone was detected only a few times. The chain is built from TRBV5-1 and TRBJ1-2; D unresolved. The CDR3 runs 12 residues. Germline V lookup: CDR1 SGHRS, CDR2 YFSETQ. Trimming removed 0 bases from V and 8 bases from J, with 8 bases in between. The CDR3 protein is CASSLESMGYTF. CDR3 coding DNA: TGCGCCAGCAGCTTGGAGTCTATGGGCTACACCTTC.

The chain joins TRBV15 to TRBJ2-2, with 10 bases that match TRBD1. CDR3 size: 16 residues. The germline V gene has CDR1 LNHNV and CDR2 YYDKDF (reference sequence). V lost 3 bases and J lost 3; bases outside the gene matches: 4. The CDR3 nucleotides read TGTGCCACCAGCAGTCCCGGGACAGGGGACACCGGGGAGCTGTTTTTT. This gives the protein CATSSPGTGDTGELFF.

J is TRBJ1-3 and V is TRBV3-1 (or the pseudogene TRBV3-2), with a possible D match to TRBD1 (6 bases). V shed 5 bases and J shed 7 bases, with 21 bases lying between them. The CDR3 extends over 16 amino acids. From germline, CDR1 is LGHDT and CDR2 YNNKEL (reference sequence). CDR3: CASSSGGLHSRNTIYF. The DNA for the CDR3 is TGTGCCAGCAGCTCCGGGGGGCTCCACTCTAGGAACACCATATATTTT.

This chain links TRBV19 with TRBJ1-5, with no clear D. CDR3 size: 14 residues. Deletions cut 1 base from V and 3 bases from J, with 7 bases between. In germline, CDR1 is LNHDA, CDR2 SQIVND (reference sequence). The CDR3 nucleotides read TGTGCCAGTAGTATAGGCGGCGCCAATCAGCCCCAGCATTTT. Residues: CASSIGGANQPQHF. Complete variable domain (other parts from reference TRBV19 and TRBJ1-5): DGGITQSPKYLFRKEGQNVTLSCEQNLNHDAMYWYRQDPGQGLRLIYYSQIVNDFQKGDIAEGYSVSREKKESFPLTVTSAQKNPTAFYLCASSIGGANQPQHFGDGTRLSIL.

The gene calls are TRBV9 and TRBJ2-1; perhaps TRBD1 as D (5 bases). The CDR3 contains 15 residues. Trimming removed 2 bases at V and 5 bases at J, with 14 bases between. The V gene's germline CDR1 is SGDLS and CDR2 YYNGEE. This CDR3 is CASSVQGLMNNEQFF. CDR3 coding DNA: TGTGCCAGCAGCGTCCAGGGCCTTATGAACAATGAGCAGTTCTTC.

V usage is TRBV2 and J usage is TRBJ1-6; TRBD1 aligns across 8 bases. V was clipped by 8 bases and J by 3 bases; unmatched bases: 0. The CDR3 totals 13 residues. Germline CDR1 and CDR2: SNHLY and FYNNEI. In DNA form, the CDR3 reads TGTGCCAGCGGGACAGGCTATAATTCACCCCTCCACTTT. Translating gives CASGTGYNSPLHF.

The chain links TRBV10-3 to TRBJ2-1; TRBD1 might be the D (6 bases). Trimming removed 6 bases at V and 1 base at J, with 10 bases between. CDR1 and CDR2 from the germline V gene are ENHRY and SYGVKD. CDR3 size: 14 residues. This CDR3 reads CAIRQGVSYNEQFF. DNA of the CDR3: TGTGCCATCAGACAGGGTGTTTCCTACAATGAGCAGTTCTTC.

The V gene is TRBV27, the J gene TRBJ2-1, with D possibly matching TRBD2 (6 bases). This CDR3 spans 17 amino acids. Trimming left V 3 bases short and J 2 bases short, with 17 bases between. The germline CDR1 and CDR2 sequences are MNHEY and SMNVEV (reference sequence). The CDR3 region has the DNA TGTGCCAGCAGTTTGTTTCCCGCCGGGGGAGCCTACAATGAGCAGTTCTTC. Its protein is CASSLFPAGGAYNEQFF.

The chain is built from TRBV5-6 and TRBJ2-7; D is perhaps TRBD1 (6 bases). CDR1 is SGHDT and CDR2 is YYEEEE in the germline V gene. Trimming removed 4 bases at V and 4 bases at J, with 12 bases between. The CDR3 is made up of 13 amino acids. This chain's CDR3 is CASSTGTKYEQYF. DNA of the CDR3: TGTGCCAGCAGCACCGGGACAAAATACGAGCAGTACTTC.